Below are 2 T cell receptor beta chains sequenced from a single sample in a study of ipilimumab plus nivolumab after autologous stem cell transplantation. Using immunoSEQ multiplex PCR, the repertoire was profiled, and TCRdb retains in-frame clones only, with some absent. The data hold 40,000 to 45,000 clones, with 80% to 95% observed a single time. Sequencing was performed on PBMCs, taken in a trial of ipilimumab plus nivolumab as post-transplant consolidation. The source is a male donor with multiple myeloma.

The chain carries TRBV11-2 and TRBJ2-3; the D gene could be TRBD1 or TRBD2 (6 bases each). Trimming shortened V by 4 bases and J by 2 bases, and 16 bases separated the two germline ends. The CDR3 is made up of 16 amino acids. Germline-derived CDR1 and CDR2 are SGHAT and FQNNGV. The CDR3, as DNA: TGTGCCAGCAGCTCGGGGGCGTCGGGCCACACAGATACGCAGTATTTT. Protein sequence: CASSSGASGHTDTQYF. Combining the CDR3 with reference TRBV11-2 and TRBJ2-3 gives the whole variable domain EAGVAQSPRYKIIEKRQSVAFWCNPISGHATLYWYQQILGQGPKLLIQFQNNGVVDDSQLPKDRFSAERLKGVDSTLKIQPAKLEDSAVYLCASSSGASGHTDTQYFGPGTRLTVL.

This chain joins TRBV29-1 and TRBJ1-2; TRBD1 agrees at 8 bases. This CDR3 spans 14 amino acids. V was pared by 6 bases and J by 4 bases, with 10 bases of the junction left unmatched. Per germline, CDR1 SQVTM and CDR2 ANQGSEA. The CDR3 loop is CSVGSGTGAYGYTF. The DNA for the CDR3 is TGCAGCGTGGGAAGCGGGACAGGTGCCTATGGCTACACCTTC. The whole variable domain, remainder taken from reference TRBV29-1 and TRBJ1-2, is SAVISQKPSRDICQRGTSLTIQCQVDSQVTMMFWYRQQPGQSLTLIATANQGSEATYESGFVIDKFPISRPNLTFSTLTVSNMSPEDSSIYLCSVGSGTGAYGYTFGSGTRLTVV.